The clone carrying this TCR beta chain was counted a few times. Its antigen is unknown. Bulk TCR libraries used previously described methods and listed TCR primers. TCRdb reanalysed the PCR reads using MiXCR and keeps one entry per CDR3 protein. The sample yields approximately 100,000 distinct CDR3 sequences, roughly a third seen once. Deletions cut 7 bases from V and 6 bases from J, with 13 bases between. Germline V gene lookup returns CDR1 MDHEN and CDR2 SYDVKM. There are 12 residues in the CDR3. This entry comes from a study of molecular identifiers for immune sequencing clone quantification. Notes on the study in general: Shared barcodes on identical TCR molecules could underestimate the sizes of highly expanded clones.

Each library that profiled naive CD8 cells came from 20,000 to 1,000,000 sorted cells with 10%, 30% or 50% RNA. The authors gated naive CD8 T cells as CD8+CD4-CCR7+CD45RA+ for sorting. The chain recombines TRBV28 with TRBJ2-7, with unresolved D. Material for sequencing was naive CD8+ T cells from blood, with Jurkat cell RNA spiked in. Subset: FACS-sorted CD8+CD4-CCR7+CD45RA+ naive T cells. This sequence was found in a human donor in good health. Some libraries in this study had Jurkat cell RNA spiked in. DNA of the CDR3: TGTGCCAGCACCACTTGGGGTTCCGAGCAGTACTTC. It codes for CASTTWGSEQYF.